A selection of T cell receptor beta chains follows, all from one sample in a study of shared clonotypes between healthy human individuals. Method: immunoSEQ multiplex PCR; TCRdb's copy keeps in-frame clones and lacks some. The top ten clones hold roughly 0.82% of a sample with about a million clones, approximately 75% of them seen once. The sample was memory CD4+ T cells from PBMCs. The origin of the receptors is a man between 18 and 35 years old in good health. Some clones in this sample may be carry-over from other donors' samples. CDR3s include the opening cysteine and the closing phenylalanine or tryptophan. D genes are given only for firm matches. The size of a clone is reported for some rows only, either as once, few or many, or as a class for expanded clones.

TRBJ1-1 | - | TRBV5-1 | - | TGCGCCAGCAGCTGGGGTGGAGGGGAGACTGAAGCTTTCTTT | CASSWGGGETEAFF
TRBJ1-3 | - | TRBV2 | TRBD1 | TGTGCCAGCAGTGAGGACAGGGGGTTCGGAAACACCATATATTTT | CASSEDRGFGNTIYF
TRBJ2-7 | - | TRBV7-2 | - | TGTGCCAGCAGCTCCGTAGGCTTTTCCTACGAGCAGTACTTC | CASSSVGFSYEQYF
TRBJ2-2 | - | TRBV2 | TRBD2 | TGTGCCAGCATGTCTGGTAGCGGGAGAACCGGGGAGCTGTTTTTT | CASMSGSGRTGELFF
TRBJ1-2 | - | TRBV7-3 | - | TGTGCCAGCAGCTTAACCCCTCAGGGAAAATTTGGCTACACCTTC | CASSLTPQGKFGYTF
TRBJ1-1 | - | TRBV28 | - | TGTGCCAGCAGTTCTTTTCTACTACTGGCTTTCTTT | CASSSFLLLAFF
TRBJ2-1 | - | TRBV5-4 | TRBD2 | TGTGCCAGCAGCTCCAGACTAGCGGGTTACAATGAGCAGTTCTTC | CASSSRLAGYNEQFF
TRBJ2-3 | - | TRBV2 | - | TGTGCCAGCAGTCCCCTACCGCCCACAGATACGCAGTATTTT | CASSPLPPTDTQYF
TRBJ2-1 | - | TRBV11-1 | TRBD2 | TGTGCCAGCAGCTCCCTCCGGGGGGGGGACAATGAGCAGTTCTTC | CASSSLRGGDNEQFF
TRBJ2-7 | few | TRBV19 | - | TGTGCCAGTAGTCCGAAGGACTCGATCATATACGAGCAGTACTTC | CASSPKDSIIYEQYF
TRBJ1-1 | - | TRBV7-2 | TRBD1 | TGTGCCAGCAGCTTAGGACAGGGGTACACTGAAGCTTTCTTT | CASSLGQGYTEAFF
TRBJ2-2 | few | TRBV5-1 | - | TGCGCCAGCAGCCGTAACAGGGCCGAGAACACCGGGGAGCTGTTTTTT | CASSRNRAENTGELFF
TRBJ2-2 | once | TRBV7-2 | TRBD1 | TGTGCCAGCAGCAGACAGGGGTACACCGGGGAGCTGTTTTTT | CASSRQGYTGELFF
TRBJ2-3 | few | TRBV18 | TRBD2 | TGTGCCAGCTCACCAACTAGCGGGAGCCGTGATACGCAGTATTTT | CASSPTSGSRDTQYF
TRBJ2-7 | - | TRBV4-2 | TRBD2 | TGTGCCAGCAGCCAAGGGAGGGGACTAGCGGGTTACGAGCAGTACTTC | CASSQGRGLAGYEQYF
TRBJ2-7 | - | TRBV11-2 | - | TGTGCCAGCAGCCGATCGGGGGTTTTTTCCTACGAGCAGTACTTC | CASSRSGVFSYEQYF
TRBJ1-4 | - | TRBV7-9 | - | TGTGCCAGCAGCTTACACAGCCCAGATGAAAAACTGTTTTTT | CASSLHSPDEKLFF
TRBJ2-5 | - | TRBV2 | - | TGTGCCAGCAGTAACGGAGTAGAGGAGACCCAGTACTTC | CASSNGVEETQYF
TRBJ2-5 | - | TRBV6-1 | TRBD2 | TGTGCCAGCATCAGCGGGAGGCGGGAGACCCAGTACTTC | CASISGRRETQYF
TRBJ2-3 | - | TRBV11-3 | TRBD2 | TGTGCCAGCAGCCTCCAGCGGGAGTATGGAGATACGCAGTATTTT | CASSLQREYGDTQYF
TRBJ1-1 | - | TRBV7-3 | TRBD1 | TGTGCCAGCAGCCCCACAGGGGGGAGAGGCACTGAAGCTTTCTTT | CASSPTGGRGTEAFF
TRBJ1-5 | - | TRBV18 | TRBD1 | TGTGCCAGCTCACCGCCTCAGGGGGCCCATCAGCCCCAGCATTTT | CASSPPQGAHQPQHF
TRBJ2-7 | once | TRBV7-9 | TRBD2 | TGTGCCAGCAGCCCCGGACTAGCCCTCCCCGAGCAGTACTTC | CASSPGLALPEQYF
TRBJ2-6 | - | TRBV6-1 | - | TGTGCCAGCAGAGGGCGGCCCTCTGGGGCCAACGTCCTGACTTTC | CASRGRPSGANVLTF
TRBJ1-1 | - | TRBV28 | - | TGTGCCAGCAGAACTTACCCCCAAATGAACACTGAAGCTTTCTTT | CASRTYPQMNTEAFF
TRBJ1-5 | many | TRBV18 | - | TGTGCCAGCTCCCCGCTCGGTCGGAATCAGCCCCAGCATTTT | CASSPLGRNQPQHF